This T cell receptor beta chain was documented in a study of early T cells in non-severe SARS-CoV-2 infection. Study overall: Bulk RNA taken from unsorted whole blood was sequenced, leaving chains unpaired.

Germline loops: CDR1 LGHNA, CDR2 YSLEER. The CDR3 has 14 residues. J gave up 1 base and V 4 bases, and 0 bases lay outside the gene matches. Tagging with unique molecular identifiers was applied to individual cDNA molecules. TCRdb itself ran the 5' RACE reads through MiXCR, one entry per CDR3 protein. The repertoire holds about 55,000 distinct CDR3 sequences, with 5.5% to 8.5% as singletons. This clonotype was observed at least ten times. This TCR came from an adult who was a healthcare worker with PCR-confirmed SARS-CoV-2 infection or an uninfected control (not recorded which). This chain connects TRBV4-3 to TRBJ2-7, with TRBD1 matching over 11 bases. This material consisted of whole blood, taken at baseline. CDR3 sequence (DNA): TGCGCCAGCAGCCGGGACAGGGGGTCCTACGAGCAGTACTTC. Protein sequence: CASSRDRGSYEQYF.